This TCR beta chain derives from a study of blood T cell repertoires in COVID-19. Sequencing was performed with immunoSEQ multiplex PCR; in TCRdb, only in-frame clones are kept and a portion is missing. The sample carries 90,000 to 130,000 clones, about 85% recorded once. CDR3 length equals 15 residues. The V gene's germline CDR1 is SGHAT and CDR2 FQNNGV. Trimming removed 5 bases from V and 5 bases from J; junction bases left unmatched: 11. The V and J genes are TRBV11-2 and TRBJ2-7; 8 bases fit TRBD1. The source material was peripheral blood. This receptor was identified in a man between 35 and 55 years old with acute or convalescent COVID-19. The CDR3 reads CASSPPGQGAHEQYF. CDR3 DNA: TGTGCCAGCAGCCCTCCCGGACAGGGAGCCCACGAGCAGTACTTC.